Given below is one T cell receptor beta chain in context. Germline V gene lookup returns CDR1 LNHDA and CDR2 SQIVND (reference sequence). The V end lost 2 bases, the J end lost 6 bases, and 10 bases lay between the germline ends. The CDR3 runs to 13 residues. These data belong to a study of blood T cell repertoires in COVID-19. Looking at the study overall: T cells, B-cell-depleted T cells, or PBMCs supplied cDNA or gDNA.

Profiling relied on immunoSEQ multiplex PCR, and the TCRdb table lists in-frame clones only, not all of them. Among 35,000 to 45,000 clones listed, roughly 84% were seen once. The material sequenced was peripheral blood. The V gene is TRBV19, the J gene TRBJ1-1; D is undetermined. This sequence originates from a man between 65 and 85 years old with acute or convalescent COVID-19. CDR3 bases: TGTGCCAGTAGTATATCCGGGGTCCCTGAAGCTTTCTTT. Amino acids: CASSISGVPEAFF.